In this sample, the clone carrying this T cell receptor (beta chain) turned up a few times. Its matching antigen is unknown. These data belong to a study of identical twins. Study results and limitations: Fewer insertions marked abundant cord blood beta clonotypes; young adult naive trended weakly, memory not at all.

A universal primer site arose from template switching, and cDNA bore unique molecular identifiers. TCRdb re-derived calls from the 5' RACE reads in MiXCR, one entry per CDR3 protein. There are 500,000 to 550,000 distinct CDR3 sequences in the sample; around 20% occur only once, and roughly 0.9% lies in the top ten. This CDR3 spans 13 amino acids. V was pared by 5 bases and J by 2 bases, with 10 bases between. Germline V gives CDR1 SGHRS, CDR2 YFSETQ. This sample also appeared in a second study, on T cells expressing NK-cell markers. From that second work: The contribution of dominant NKG2C+ clonotypes to CD8+ T cells in about 6 donors was roughly 1.0-7.0%.

The source of this sequence is a woman aged 18-35 years in good health. Sequenced sample: CD4+ T cells sorted from blood. The rearrangement joins TRBV5-1 to TRBJ2-5; D gene ambiguous. Here the CDR3 reads CASRPAIQETQYF. The CDR3 nucleotides read TGCGCCAGCAGACCAGCAATACAAGAGACCCAGTACTTC.